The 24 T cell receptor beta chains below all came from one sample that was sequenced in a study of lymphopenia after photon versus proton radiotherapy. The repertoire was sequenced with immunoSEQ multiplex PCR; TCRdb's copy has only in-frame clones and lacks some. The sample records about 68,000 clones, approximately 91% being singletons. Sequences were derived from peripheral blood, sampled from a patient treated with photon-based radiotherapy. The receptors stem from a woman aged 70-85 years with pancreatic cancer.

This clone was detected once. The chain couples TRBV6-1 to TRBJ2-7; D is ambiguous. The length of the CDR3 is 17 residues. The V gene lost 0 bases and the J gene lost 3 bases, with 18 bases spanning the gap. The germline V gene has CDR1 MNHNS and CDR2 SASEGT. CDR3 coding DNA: TGTGCCAGCAGTGAAGCCCCTTCCAAGATTCCACTCTACGAGCAGTACTTC. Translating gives CASSEAPSKIPLYEQYF.

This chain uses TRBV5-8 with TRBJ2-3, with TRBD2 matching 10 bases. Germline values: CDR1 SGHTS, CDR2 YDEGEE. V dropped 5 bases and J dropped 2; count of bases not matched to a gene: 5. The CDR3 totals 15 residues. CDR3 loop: CASSPGLAVTDTQYF. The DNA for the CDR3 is TGTGCCAGCAGTCCTGGACTAGCGGTCACAGATACGCAGTATTTT.

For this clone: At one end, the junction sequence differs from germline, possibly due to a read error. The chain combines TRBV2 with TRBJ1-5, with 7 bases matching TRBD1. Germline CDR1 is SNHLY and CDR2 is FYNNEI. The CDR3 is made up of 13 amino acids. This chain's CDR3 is CASGDRAPGPQHF. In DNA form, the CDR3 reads TGTGCCAGCGGTGACAGGGCCCCAGGGCCCCAGCATTTT.

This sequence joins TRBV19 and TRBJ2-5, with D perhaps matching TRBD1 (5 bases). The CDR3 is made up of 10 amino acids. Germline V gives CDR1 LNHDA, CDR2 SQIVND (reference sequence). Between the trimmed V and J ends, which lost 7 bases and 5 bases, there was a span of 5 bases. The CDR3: CASKGETQYF. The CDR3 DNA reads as TGTGCCAGTAAGGGGGAGACCCAGTACTTC. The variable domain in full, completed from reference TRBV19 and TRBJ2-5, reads DGGITQSPKYLFRKEGQNVTLSCEQNLNHDAMYWYRQDPGQGLRLIYYSQIVNDFQKGDIAEGYSVSREKKESFPLTVTSAQKNPTAFYLCASKGETQYFGPGTRLLVL.

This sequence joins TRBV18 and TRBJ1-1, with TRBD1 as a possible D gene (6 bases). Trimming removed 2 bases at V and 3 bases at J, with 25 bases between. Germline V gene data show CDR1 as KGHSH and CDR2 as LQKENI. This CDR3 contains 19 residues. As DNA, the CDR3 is TGTGCCAGCTCACCATCCCTCAGGGGTAATGGCGGTATTCACACTGAAGCTTTCTTT. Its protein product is CASSPSLRGNGGIHTEAFF. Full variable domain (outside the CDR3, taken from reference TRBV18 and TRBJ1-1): NAGVMQNPRHLVRRRGQEARLRCSPMKGHSHVYWYRQLPEEGLKFMVYLQKENIIDESGMPKERFSAEFPKEGPSILRIQQVVRGDSAAYFCASSPSLRGNGGIHTEAFFGQGTRLTVV.

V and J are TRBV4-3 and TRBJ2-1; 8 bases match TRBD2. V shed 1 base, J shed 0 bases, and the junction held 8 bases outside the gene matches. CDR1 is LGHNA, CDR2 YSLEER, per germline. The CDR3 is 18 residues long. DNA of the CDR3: TGCGCCAGCAGCCAAGCCGCTGGGCTAGCGGGCTCCTACAATGAGCAGTTCTTC. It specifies CASSQAAGLAGSYNEQFF.

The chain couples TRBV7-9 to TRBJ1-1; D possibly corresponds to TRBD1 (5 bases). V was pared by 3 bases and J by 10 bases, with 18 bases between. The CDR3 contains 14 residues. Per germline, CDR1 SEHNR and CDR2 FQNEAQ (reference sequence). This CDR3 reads CASSLSRANFRAFF. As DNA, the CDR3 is TGTGCCAGCAGCTTGTCCAGGGCCAATTTTCGAGCTTTCTTT.

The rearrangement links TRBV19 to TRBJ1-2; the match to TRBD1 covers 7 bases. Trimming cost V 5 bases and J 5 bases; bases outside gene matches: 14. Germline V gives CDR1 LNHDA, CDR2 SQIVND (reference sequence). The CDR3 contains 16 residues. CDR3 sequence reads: CASSVQPTGAGYGYTF. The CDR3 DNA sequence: TGTGCCAGTAGTGTCCAGCCTACAGGGGCTGGTTATGGCTACACCTTC.

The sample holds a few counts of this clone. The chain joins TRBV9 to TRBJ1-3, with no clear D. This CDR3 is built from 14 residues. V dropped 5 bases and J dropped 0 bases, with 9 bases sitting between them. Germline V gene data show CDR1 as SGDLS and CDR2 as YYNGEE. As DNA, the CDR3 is TGTGCCAGCAGACGGACGGCCTCTGGAAACACCATATATTTT. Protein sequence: CASRRTASGNTIYF.

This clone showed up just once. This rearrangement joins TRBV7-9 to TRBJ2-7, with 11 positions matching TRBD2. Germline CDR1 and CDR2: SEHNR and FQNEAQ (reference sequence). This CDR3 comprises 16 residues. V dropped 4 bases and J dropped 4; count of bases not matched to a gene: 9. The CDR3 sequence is CASSSNSGRALYEQYF. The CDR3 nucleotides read TGTGCCAGCAGCTCCAATAGCGGGAGGGCCTTGTACGAGCAGTACTTC.

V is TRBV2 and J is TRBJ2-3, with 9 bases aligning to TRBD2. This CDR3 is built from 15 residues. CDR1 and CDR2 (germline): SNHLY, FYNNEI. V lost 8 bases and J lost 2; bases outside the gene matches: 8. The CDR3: CASSPLAGITDTQYF. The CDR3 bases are TGTGCCAGCTCCCCGCTAGCGGGAATCACAGATACGCAGTATTTT.

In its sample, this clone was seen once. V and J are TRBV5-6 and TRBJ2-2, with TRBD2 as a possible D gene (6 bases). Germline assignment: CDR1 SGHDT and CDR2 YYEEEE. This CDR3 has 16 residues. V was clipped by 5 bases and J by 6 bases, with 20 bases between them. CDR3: CASSSARTTLSGELFF. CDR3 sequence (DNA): TGTGCCAGCAGTTCAGCACGGACTACCCTTTCCGGGGAGCTGTTTTTT. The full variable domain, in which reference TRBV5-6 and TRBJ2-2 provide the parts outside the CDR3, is DAGVTQSPTHLIKTRGQQVTLRCSPKSGHDTVSWYQQALGQGPQFIFQYYEEEERQRGNFPDRFSGHQFPNYSSELNVNALLLGDSALYLCASSSARTTLSGELFFGEGSRLTVL.

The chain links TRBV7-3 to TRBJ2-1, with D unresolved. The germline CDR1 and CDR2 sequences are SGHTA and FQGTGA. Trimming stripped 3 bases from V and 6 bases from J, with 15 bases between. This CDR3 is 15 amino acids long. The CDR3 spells CASSFSSDRLNEQFF. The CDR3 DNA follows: TGTGCCAGCAGCTTCTCAAGCGACCGTCTCAATGAGCAGTTCTTC. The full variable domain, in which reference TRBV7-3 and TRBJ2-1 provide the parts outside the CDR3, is GAGVSQTPSNKVTEKGKYVELRCDPISGHTALYWYRQSLGQGPEFLIYFQGTGAADDSGLPNDRFFAVRPEGSVSTLKIQRTERGDSAVYLCASSFSSDRLNEQFFGPGTRLTVL.

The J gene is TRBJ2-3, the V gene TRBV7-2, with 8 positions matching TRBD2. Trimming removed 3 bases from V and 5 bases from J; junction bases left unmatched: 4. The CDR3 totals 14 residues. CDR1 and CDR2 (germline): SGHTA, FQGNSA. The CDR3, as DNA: TGTGCCAGCAGCTTCGCTAGCGGGTTAGATACGCAGTATTTT. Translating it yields CASSFASGLDTQYF. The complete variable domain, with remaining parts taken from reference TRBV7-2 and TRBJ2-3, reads GAGVSQSPSNKVTEKGKDVELRCDPISGHTALYWYRQSLGQGLEFLIYFQGNSAPDKSGLPSDRFSAERTGGSVSTLTIQRTQQEDSAVYLCASSFASGLDTQYFGPGTRLTVL.

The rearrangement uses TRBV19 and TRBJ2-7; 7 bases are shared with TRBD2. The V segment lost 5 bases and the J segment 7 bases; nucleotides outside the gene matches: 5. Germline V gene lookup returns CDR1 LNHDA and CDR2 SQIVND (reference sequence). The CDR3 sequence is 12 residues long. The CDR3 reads CASSPLGGEQYF. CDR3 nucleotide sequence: TGTGCCAGTAGTCCCCTCGGGGGGGAGCAGTACTTC.

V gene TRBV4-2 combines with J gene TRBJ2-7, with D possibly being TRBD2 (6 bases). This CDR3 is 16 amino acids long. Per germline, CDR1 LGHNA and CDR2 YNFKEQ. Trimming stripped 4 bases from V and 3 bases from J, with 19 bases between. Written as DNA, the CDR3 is TGTGCCAGCAGCCCCCCCCAGGGAGGTTCTCTCTACGAGCAGTACTTC. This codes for CASSPPQGGSLYEQYF.

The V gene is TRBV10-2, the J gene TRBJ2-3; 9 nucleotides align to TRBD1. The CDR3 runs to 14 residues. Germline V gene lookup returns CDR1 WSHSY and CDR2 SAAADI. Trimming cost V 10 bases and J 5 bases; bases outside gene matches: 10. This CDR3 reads CAITEDRGRDTQYF. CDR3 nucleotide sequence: TGCGCCATCACAGAAGACAGGGGGAGAGATACGCAGTATTTT.

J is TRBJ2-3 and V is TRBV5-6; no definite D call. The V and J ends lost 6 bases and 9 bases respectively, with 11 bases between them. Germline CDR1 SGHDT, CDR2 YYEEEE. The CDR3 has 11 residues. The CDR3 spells CASNSMGTQYF. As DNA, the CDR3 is TGTGCCAGCAACTCCATGGGAACGCAGTATTTT.

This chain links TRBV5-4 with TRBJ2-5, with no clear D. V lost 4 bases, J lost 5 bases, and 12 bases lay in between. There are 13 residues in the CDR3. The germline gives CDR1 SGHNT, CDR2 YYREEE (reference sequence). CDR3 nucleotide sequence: TGTGCCAGCAGCCTGCCAAACGGGGAGACCCAGTACTTC. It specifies CASSLPNGETQYF.

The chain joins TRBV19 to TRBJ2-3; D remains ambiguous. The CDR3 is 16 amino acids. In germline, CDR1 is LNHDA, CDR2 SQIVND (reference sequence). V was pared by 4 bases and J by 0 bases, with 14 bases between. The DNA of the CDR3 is TGTGCCAGTAGTACCGGACCTAGAGTAAGCACAGATACGCAGTATTTT. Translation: CASSTGPRVSTDTQYF.

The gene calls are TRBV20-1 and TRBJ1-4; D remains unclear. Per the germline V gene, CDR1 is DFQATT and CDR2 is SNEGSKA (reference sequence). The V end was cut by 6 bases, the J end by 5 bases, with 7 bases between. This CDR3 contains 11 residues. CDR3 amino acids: CSAPANEKLFF. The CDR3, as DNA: TGCAGTGCACCGGCGAATGAAAAACTGTTTTTT.

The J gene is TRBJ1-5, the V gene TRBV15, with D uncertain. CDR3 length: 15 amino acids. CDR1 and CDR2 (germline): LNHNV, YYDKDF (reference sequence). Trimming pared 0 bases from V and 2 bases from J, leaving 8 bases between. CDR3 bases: TGTGCCACCAGCAGAGATCCGGGTGGCAATCAGCCCCAGCATTTT. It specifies CATSRDPGGNQPQHF.

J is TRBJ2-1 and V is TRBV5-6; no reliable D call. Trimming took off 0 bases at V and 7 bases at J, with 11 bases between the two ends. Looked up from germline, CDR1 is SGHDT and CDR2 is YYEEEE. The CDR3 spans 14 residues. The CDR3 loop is CASSLGFRFNEQFF. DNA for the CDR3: TGTGCCAGCAGCTTGGGGTTTCGATTTAATGAGCAGTTCTTC.

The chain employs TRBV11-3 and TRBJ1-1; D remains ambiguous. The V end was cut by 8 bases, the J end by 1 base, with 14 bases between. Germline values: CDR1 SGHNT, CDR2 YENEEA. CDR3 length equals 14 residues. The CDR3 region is CASSRGRANTEAFF. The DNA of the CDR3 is TGTGCCAGCTCCCGGGGTAGGGCGAACACTGAAGCTTTCTTT.